This T cell receptor beta chain came from a study of response to subunit inactivated influenza vaccine. Study-level findings and limits: Seasonal influenza vaccination, on each occasion, was suggested by the authors to recruit few new T cells.

Germline V CDR1 and CDR2: MNHEY, SVGEGT. Trimming took off 5 bases at V and 4 bases at J, with 14 bases between the two ends. This CDR3 spans 15 amino acids. The sample holds a few counts of this clonotype. What it recognizes is unknown. From the RT-PCR reads, TCRdb called clonotypes with MiXCR, one entry per CDR3 protein. The sample has about half a million distinct CDR3 sequences; about 25% are singletons. The sample was CD4+ T cells sorted from PBMCs, taken 5 to 6 days after vaccination. The clonotype comes from a man between 45 and 60 years old who received an inactivated influenza vaccine. This sequence joins TRBV6-2 or TRBV6-3 and TRBJ2-2, with D perhaps matching TRBD1 (5 bases). CDR3 nucleotide sequence: TGTGCCAGCAGTCAGGGAAACTTGGGCACCGGGGAGCTGTTTTTT. It yields the protein CASSQGNLGTGELFF.